One sample yielded the 20 T cell receptor beta chains listed below, sequenced in a study of CD8 T cells in Susac syndrome. RNA amounts of about 0.45 to 1 ug underwent reverse transcription with random hexamers. Each CDR3 protein is one row after TCRdb ran MiXCR on the immunoSEQ multiplex PCR reads. The profile covers hundreds of thousands of distinct CDR3 sequences, with about 85% appearing a single time and more than 0.09% taken by the ten largest. The sequenced sample consisted of CD8+ T cells from PBMCs. The receptors were sampled from a human donor with multiple sclerosis.

The chain employs TRBV11-2 and TRBJ2-4; 8 bases are shared with TRBD1. J lost 1 base, V lost 4 bases, and 9 bases had no gene match. The CDR3 runs to 17 residues. CDR1 SGHAT and CDR2 FQNNGV come from the germline V gene. In DNA, the CDR3 is TGTGCCAGCAGCTCGGCCAGACAGGGGCTGGCCAAAAACATTCAGTACTTC. Translation gives CASSSARQGLAKNIQYF.

The chain links TRBV28 to TRBJ2-7, with D hard to call. This CDR3 region has 16 residues. Germline V gene lookup returns CDR1 MDHEN and CDR2 SYDVKM. V gave up 5 bases and J gave up 2 bases, with 19 bases separating them. The CDR3 loop reads CASSDVFENYPYEQYF. The CDR3 DNA reads TGTGCCAGCAGTGATGTTTTTGAGAACTACCCCTACGAGCAGTACTTC.

V and J are TRBV5-4 and TRBJ1-1, with D unclear. The CDR3 length is 15 residues. Per germline, CDR1 SGHNT and CDR2 YYREEE (reference sequence). Trimming cost V 2 bases and J 3 bases, with 14 bases left between them. The CDR3 spells CASSFAPGGHTEAFF. In nucleotides, the CDR3 is TGTGCCAGCAGCTTTGCCCCCGGAGGGCACACTGAAGCTTTCTTT.

This rearrangement joins TRBV5-1 to TRBJ2-7; TRBD1 aligns across 7 bases. Germline V gives CDR1 SGHRS, CDR2 YFSETQ. This CDR3 comprises 17 residues. The trim removed 0 bases at V and 3 bases at J, leaving 12 bases unmatched. The CDR3 DNA follows: TGCGCCAGCAGCTTGGGGAGACCGGGACAGACAGTCTACGAGCAGTACTTC. This encodes CASSLGRPGQTVYEQYF.

The V call is TRBV6-6, the J call TRBJ2-1, with D possibly being TRBD2 (6 bases). The CDR3 has 16 amino acids. The V and J ends lost 0 bases and 2 bases respectively, with 11 bases between them. CDR1 MNHNY and CDR2 SVGAGI come from the germline V gene (reference sequence). The CDR3 DNA reads TGTGCCAGCAGTTACTCGCCTGGCGGGGCCTACAATGAGCAGTTCTTC. Encoded protein: CASSYSPGGAYNEQFF.

This chain joins TRBV30 and TRBJ2-7, with 11 nucleotides matching TRBD2. V dropped 3 bases and J dropped 2; count of bases not matched to a gene: 18. This CDR3 contains 19 residues. Germline-derived CDR1 and CDR2 are GTSNPN and SVGIG (reference sequence). The CDR3, as DNA: TGTGCCTGGAGATCGGCAGGGACTACTAGCGGGAGATTAACCTACGAGCAGTACTTC. This encodes CAWRSAGTTSGRLTYEQYF.

The J gene is TRBJ2-7, the V gene TRBV5-1; the match to TRBD2 covers 7 bases. The V gene end was trimmed by 2 bases and the J gene end by 2 bases; junction bases not matched to a gene: 4. Germline loops: CDR1 SGHRS, CDR2 YFSETQ. The CDR3 loop spans 14 amino acids. The DNA of the CDR3 is TGCGCCAGCAGCTTTGAGGCGGGGGCCTACGAGCAGTACTTC. Translation: CASSFEAGAYEQYF.

The chain has TRBV9 and TRBJ2-1; 8 bases map to TRBD2. Germline loops: CDR1 SGDLS, CDR2 YYNGEE. V was pared by 4 bases and J by 3 bases, with 15 bases of the junction left unmatched. This CDR3 has 18 amino acids. The CDR3 protein is CASSLGSGTTGIYNEQFF. The CDR3 DNA is TGTGCCAGCAGCTTGGGTAGCGGGACCACCGGAATCTACAATGAGCAGTTCTTC.

The chain couples TRBV30 to TRBJ2-1, with 8 bases that match TRBD2. With V trimmed by 0 bases and J by 4 bases, 5 bases remained unmatched. CDR3 length equals 15 residues. Germline lookup yields CDR1 GTSNPN and CDR2 SVGIG (reference sequence). The CDR3 DNA reads as TGTGCCTGGAGTGTACAAGGACTAGCATACAATGAGCAGTTCTTC. Protein product: CAWSVQGLAYNEQFF.

Here the CDR3 DNA reads TGTGCCAGCAGCTCAAAGGGACACCAAGAGACCCAGTACTTC. Its translation: CASSSKGHQETQYF. The V call is TRBV7-9, the J call TRBJ2-5, with D possibly called TRBD1 or TRBD2 (5 bases each). The germline V gene has CDR1 SEHNR and CDR2 FQNEAQ (reference sequence). The germline V and J ends were trimmed by 4 bases and 0 bases, with 9 bases remaining between them. The CDR3 is made up of 14 amino acids.

The rearrangement uses TRBV19 and TRBJ1-1; possible D gene TRBD1, 6 bases. V shed 7 bases and J shed 3 bases, with 21 bases lying between them. The germline V gene has CDR1 LNHDA and CDR2 SQIVND (reference sequence). The CDR3 has 16 amino acids. The CDR3 spells CASTDAGGRVYTEAFF. The CDR3 DNA follows: TGTGCCAGTACCGACGCTGGGGGCAGGGTCTACACTGAAGCTTTCTTT.

The chain is built from TRBV6-5 and TRBJ1-4; perhaps TRBD1 as D (5 bases). This CDR3 contains 18 residues. Trimming removed 2 bases from V and 5 bases from J, with 21 bases in between. CDR1 and CDR2 from the germline V gene are MNHEY and SVGAGI. The CDR3 spells CASSYVLGWKGSNEKLFF. In DNA form, the CDR3 reads TGTGCCAGCAGTTACGTACTCGGCTGGAAGGGGTCCAATGAAAAACTGTTTTTT.

V is TRBV5-6 and J is TRBJ2-7; TRBD2 matches at 9 bases. V trimming: 0 bases; J trimming: 3 bases; junction bases outside the gene matches: 4. The CDR3 sequence is 15 residues long. Germline V gene sequence: CDR1 SGHDT, CDR2 YYEEEE. CDR3 coding DNA: TGTGCCAGCAGCTTGGGAGGTAGCGGGGGCTACGAGCAGTACTTC. Encoded protein: CASSLGGSGGYEQYF.

V usage is TRBV5-1 and J usage is TRBJ2-5, with TRBD1 identical over 7 bases. This CDR3 spans 15 amino acids. From germline, CDR1 is SGHRS and CDR2 YFSETQ. Germline trimming cut 3 bases from V and 5 bases from J; bases unmatched to any gene: 10. The CDR3, as DNA: TGCGCCAGCAGCTCAACCGGGACAGAAATTGAGACCCAGTACTTC. Amino acids: CASSSTGTEIETQYF. Using reference TRBV5-1 and TRBJ2-5 for the parts outside the CDR3, the full variable domain is KAGVTQTPRYLIKTRGQQVTLSCSPISGHRSVSWYQQTPGQGLQFLFEYFSETQRNKGNFPGRFSGRQFSNSRSEMNVSTLELGDSALYLCASSSTGTEIETQYFGPGTRLLVL.

The rearrangement uses TRBV5-1 and TRBJ1-1; tentative D call: TRBD1 (6 bases). This CDR3 is built from 13 residues. The V end lost 0 bases, the J end lost 8 bases, and 11 bases lay between the germline ends. Germline V gene lookup returns CDR1 SGHRS and CDR2 YFSETQ. DNA for the CDR3: TGCGCCAGCAGCTTGGCCTCAGGGGTAGAAGCTTTCTTT. It is translated as CASSLASGVEAFF.

This clonotype was seen only once. Relative to the germline gene, one junction end is altered; a read error may explain this. The gene calls are TRBV3-1 and TRBJ2-2; D possibly corresponds to TRBD2 (6 bases). The CDR3 loop spans 18 amino acids. Germline V lookup: CDR1 LGHDT, CDR2 YNNKEL (reference sequence). The CDR3 region is CAGSQDRPGVNPNGELFF. In DNA, the CDR3 is TGTGCCGGCAGCCAAGATCGTCCGGGGGTGAATCCCAACGGGGAGCTGTTTTTT.

This clonotype was counted between two and nine times. The V call is TRBV6-2 or TRBV6-3, the J call TRBJ1-5; D is unresolved. V was pared by 7 bases and J by 3 bases, with 13 bases between. Germline CDR1 is MNHEY and CDR2 is SVGEGT. The CDR3 is 14 residues long. The chain's CDR3 is CASTPGSTNQPQHF. DNA of the CDR3: TGTGCCAGCACCCCCGGGTCGACCAATCAGCCCCAGCATTTT.

This clonotype was counted once. CDR3 in DNA: TGTGCCAGCAGCTCCGGATCCCCATGGACTAGCGGAAGCACAGATACGCAGTATTTT. Translating gives CASSSGSPWTSGSTDTQYF. V gene TRBV11-3 combines with J gene TRBJ2-3; 10 nucleotides align to TRBD2. This CDR3 has 19 residues. J lost 0 bases, V lost 4 bases, and 13 bases had no gene match. Germline loops: CDR1 SGHNT, CDR2 YENEEA.

V is TRBV6-2 or TRBV6-3 and J is TRBJ2-4; possible D gene TRBD2, 5 bases. V gave up 2 bases and J gave up 0 bases, with 8 bases separating them. Per the germline V gene, CDR1 is MNHEY and CDR2 is SVGEGT. CDR3 size: 15 residues. This chain's CDR3 is CASSYERIAKNIQYF. CDR3 DNA sequence: TGTGCCAGCAGTTACGAGCGGATAGCCAAAAACATTCAGTACTTC.

The V and J genes are TRBV20-1 and TRBJ2-1; possibly TRBD1 for D (5 bases). Looked up from germline, CDR1 is DFQATT and CDR2 is SNEGSKA (reference sequence). The CDR3 spans 15 residues. V was pared by 5 bases and J by 0 bases, with 14 bases between. The CDR3 sequence: CSAARSRGSYNEQFF. Here the CDR3 DNA reads TGCAGTGCTGCCCGTTCTAGGGGCTCCTACAATGAGCAGTTCTTC.